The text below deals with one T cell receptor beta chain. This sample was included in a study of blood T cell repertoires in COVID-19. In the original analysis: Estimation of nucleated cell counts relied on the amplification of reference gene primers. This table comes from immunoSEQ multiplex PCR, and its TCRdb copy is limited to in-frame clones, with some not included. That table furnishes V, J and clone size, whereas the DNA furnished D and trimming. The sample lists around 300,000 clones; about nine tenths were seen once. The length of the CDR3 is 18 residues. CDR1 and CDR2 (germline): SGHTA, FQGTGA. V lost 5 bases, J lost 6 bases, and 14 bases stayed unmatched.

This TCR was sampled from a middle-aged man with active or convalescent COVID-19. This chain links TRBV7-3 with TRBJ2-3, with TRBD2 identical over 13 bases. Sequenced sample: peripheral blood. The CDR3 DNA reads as TGTGCCAGCAGCCGAACCTCACTAGCGGGGGGGAGTACGGATACGCAGTATTTT. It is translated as CASSRTSLAGGSTDTQYF.